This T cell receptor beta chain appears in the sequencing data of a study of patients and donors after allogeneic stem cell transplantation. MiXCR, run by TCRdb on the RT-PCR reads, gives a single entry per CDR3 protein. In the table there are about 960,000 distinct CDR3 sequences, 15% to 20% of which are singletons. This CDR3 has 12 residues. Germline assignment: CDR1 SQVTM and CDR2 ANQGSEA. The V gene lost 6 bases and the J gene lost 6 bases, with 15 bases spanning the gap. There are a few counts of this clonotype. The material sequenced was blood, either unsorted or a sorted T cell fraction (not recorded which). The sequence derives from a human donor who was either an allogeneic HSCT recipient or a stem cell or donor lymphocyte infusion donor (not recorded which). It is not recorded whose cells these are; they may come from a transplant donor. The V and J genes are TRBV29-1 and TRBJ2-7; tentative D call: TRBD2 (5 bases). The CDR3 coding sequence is TGCAGCGTGGTTGGGAGACGTGGCGAGCAGTACTTC. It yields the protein CSVVGRRGEQYF.